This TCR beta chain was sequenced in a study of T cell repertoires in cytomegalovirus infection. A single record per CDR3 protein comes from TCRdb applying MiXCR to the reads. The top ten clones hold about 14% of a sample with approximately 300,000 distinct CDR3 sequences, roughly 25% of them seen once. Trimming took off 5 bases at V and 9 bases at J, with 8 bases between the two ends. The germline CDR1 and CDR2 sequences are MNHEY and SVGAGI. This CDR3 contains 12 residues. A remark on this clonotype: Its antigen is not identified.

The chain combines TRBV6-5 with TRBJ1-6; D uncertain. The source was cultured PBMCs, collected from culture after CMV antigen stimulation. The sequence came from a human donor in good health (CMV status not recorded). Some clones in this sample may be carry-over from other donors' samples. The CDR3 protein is CASSGGISPLHF. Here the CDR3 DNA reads TGTGCCAGCAGTGGCGGAATTTCACCCCTCCACTTT.